Each of the 10 T cell receptor beta chains below was sequenced from the same sample in a study of shared clonotypes between healthy human individuals. CD45RO-negative, CCR7-selected cells formed the naive CD8 fraction, which excluded terminally differentiated effector memory CD45RA+ cells. Produced via immunoSEQ multiplex PCR; TCRdb's table is partial and in-frame only. The sample includes about 2.2 million clones, about 93% of them seen just once. Sequences were obtained from naive CD8+ T cells from PBMCs. Receptors were obtained from a man in his late teens or twenties in good health. Some clones in this sample may be carry-over from other donors' samples.

The count of this clone is one. The chain uses TRBV10-3 and TRBJ1-1; D may be TRBD1 (5 bases). The length of the CDR3 is 13 residues. Germline CDR1 reads ENHRY; CDR2 reads SYGVKD. V lost 7 bases and J lost 5, with 14 bases in between. This CDR3 is CAIKGPPGTEAFF. Here the CDR3 DNA reads TGTGCCATCAAGGGACCACCGGGGACTGAAGCTTTCTTT.

The chain links TRBV11-2 to TRBJ2-7; possible D gene TRBD1, 5 bases. The CDR3 covers 13 residues. V lost 5 bases to trimming and J lost 3 bases, with 11 bases between them. Germline CDR1 and CDR2: SGHAT and FQNNGV. CDR3 coding DNA: TGTGCCAGCAGCCCCGCTCAGGGCTACGAGCAGTACTTC. Translated, it gives CASSPAQGYEQYF.

The chain employs TRBV6-5 and TRBJ1-1, with D perhaps TRBD1 (6 bases). The V end was cut by 4 bases, the J end by 6 bases, with 15 bases between. CDR3 length: 14 residues. Germline V gene data show CDR1 as MNHEY and CDR2 as SVGAGI. CDR3 nucleotides: TGTGCCAGCAGTTTCATTCTAGGGGGGGCTGAAGCTTTCTTT. It codes for CASSFILGGAEAFF.

The J gene is TRBJ2-3, the V gene TRBV6-5; D is perhaps TRBD2 (7 bases). V lost 5 bases, J lost 5 bases, and 17 bases lay in between. Looked up from germline, CDR1 is MNHEY and CDR2 is SVGAGI. CDR3 length equals 15 residues. Here the CDR3 reads CASSPVSGGQDTQYF. The CDR3 DNA follows: TGTGCCAGCAGTCCGGTCTCCGGGGGGCAAGATACGCAGTATTTT.

The CDR3 loop reads CASSQDLPSGAPIQYF. CDR3 coding DNA: TGCGCCAGCAGCCAAGATCTACCTAGCGGGGCCCCCATTCAGTACTTC. The rearrangement uses TRBV4-3 and TRBJ2-4, with 9 bases fitting TRBD2. This CDR3 has 16 amino acids. The germline CDR1 and CDR2 sequences are LGHNA and YSLEER. The trim removed 0 bases at V and 9 bases at J, leaving 9 bases unmatched.

This clone appeared a single time. The chain is built from TRBV6-4 and TRBJ2-2; D remains unclear. The CDR3 is 14 amino acids. V gave up 2 bases and J gave up 4 bases, with 8 bases separating them. Germline CDR1 MRHNA, CDR2 SNTAGT. DNA for the CDR3: TGTGCCAGCAGTGACAATTGGGGCACCGGGGAGCTGTTTTTT. This translates into CASSDNWGTGELFF.

This chain uses TRBV9 with TRBJ2-7; 9 nucleotides align to TRBD2. The V gene's germline CDR1 is SGDLS and CDR2 YYNGEE. The CDR3 is 15 residues long. Trimming took 4 bases from V and 6 from J; bases not matched to a gene: 11. The CDR3 DNA reads as TGTGCCAGCAGCTCTATAGCGGGAGAGTCCGTCGAGCAGTACTTC. Translating it yields CASSSIAGESVEQYF.

The chain recombines TRBV28 with TRBJ2-2, with a tentative D call TRBD1 (6 bases). Per germline, CDR1 MDHEN and CDR2 SYDVKM. V lost 5 bases, J lost 3 bases, and 16 bases lay in between. CDR3 length: 16 amino acids. The CDR3 reads CASSTEYRADTGELFF. In nucleotides, the CDR3 is TGTGCCAGCAGTACCGAATACAGGGCAGACACCGGGGAGCTGTTTTTT.

This clone has only one observation. The V call is TRBV19, the J call TRBJ2-2; no firm D call. Trimming took off 7 bases at V and 1 base at J, with 10 bases between the two ends. Germline V CDR1 and CDR2: LNHDA, SQIVND (reference sequence). This CDR3 comprises 14 residues. The CDR3: CASIYAVNTGELFF. The CDR3 coding sequence is TGTGCCAGTATTTATGCGGTGAACACCGGGGAGCTGTTTTTT.

On this clone itself: This specimen includes other DNA sequences encoding the same CDR3. This chain links TRBV27 with TRBJ2-1; 9 bases agree with TRBD2. The CDR3 length is 14 residues. V lost 3 bases, J lost 7 bases, and 4 bases stayed unmatched. Germline V gives CDR1 MNHEY, CDR2 SMNVEV (reference sequence). CDR3 nucleotides: TGTGCCAGCAGTTTTAGCGGGAGTTTGAATGAGCAGTTCTTC. This gives the protein CASSFSGSLNEQFF.